This entry lists 3 T cell receptor beta chains sequenced from one sample in a study of T-cell memory formation after mild COVID-19. TCRdb independently ran MiXCR on the 5' RACE reads; one entry per CDR3 protein. This table has 35,000 to 45,000 distinct CDR3 sequences, 6% to 8% appearing once. Sequenced input: PBMCs or a T cell subset sorted from them (not recorded which). The receptor set was obtained from a man younger than 30 who had mild COVID-19 (a few samples of this study predate the infection). Cell type and time point are not known.

This clonotype was seen a handful of times. The chain combines TRBV23-1 with TRBJ2-1, with 7 bases that match TRBD1. TRBV23-1 is an ORF; its function is uncertain. The CDR3 covers 14 residues. V shed 6 bases and J 5 bases; nucleotides not matched to a gene: 7. The CDR3 DNA is TGCGCCAGCAGCACAGGGGTGAGGAACAATGAGCAGTTCTTC. Its protein is CASSTGVRNNEQFF.

J is TRBJ1-2 and V is TRBV7-8; unclear D gene. Trimming took 1 base from V and 8 from J, leaving 14 bases between them. CDR3 size: 14 residues. The V gene's germline CDR1 is SGHVS and CDR2 FQNEAQ. The CDR3 loop is CASSLDGWTSGYTF. The CDR3, as DNA: TGTGCCAGCAGCTTAGATGGGTGGACTTCGGGCTACACCTTC.

The V and J genes are TRBV6-5 and TRBJ1-1; weak D call: TRBD1 (6 bases). Trimming cost V 0 bases and J 5 bases, with 10 bases left between them. Germline lookup yields CDR1 MNHEY and CDR2 SVGAGI. This CDR3 has 14 amino acids. The CDR3 reads CASSYSGGRTEAFF. CDR3 sequence (DNA): TGTGCCAGCAGTTACTCGGGGGGGCGTACTGAAGCTTTCTTT.